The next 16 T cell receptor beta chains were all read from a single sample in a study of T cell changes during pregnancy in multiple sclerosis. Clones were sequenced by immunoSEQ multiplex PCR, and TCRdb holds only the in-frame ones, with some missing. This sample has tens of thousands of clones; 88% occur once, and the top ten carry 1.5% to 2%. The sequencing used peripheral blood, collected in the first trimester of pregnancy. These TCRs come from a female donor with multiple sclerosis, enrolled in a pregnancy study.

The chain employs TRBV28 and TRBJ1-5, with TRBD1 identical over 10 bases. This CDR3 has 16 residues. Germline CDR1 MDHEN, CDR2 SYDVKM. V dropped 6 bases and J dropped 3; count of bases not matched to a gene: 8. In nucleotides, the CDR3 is TGTGCCAGCAGCTCGTTAGGGACAGGGGACAATCAGCCCCAGCATTTT. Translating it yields CASSSLGTGDNQPQHF.

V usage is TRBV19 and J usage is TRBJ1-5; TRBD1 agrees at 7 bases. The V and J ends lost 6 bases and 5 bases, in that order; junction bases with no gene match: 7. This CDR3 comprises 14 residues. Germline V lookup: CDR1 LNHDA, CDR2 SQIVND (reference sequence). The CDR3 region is CASSRTGNHQPQHF. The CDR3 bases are TGTGCCAGTAGCAGGACAGGAAACCATCAGCCCCAGCATTTT.

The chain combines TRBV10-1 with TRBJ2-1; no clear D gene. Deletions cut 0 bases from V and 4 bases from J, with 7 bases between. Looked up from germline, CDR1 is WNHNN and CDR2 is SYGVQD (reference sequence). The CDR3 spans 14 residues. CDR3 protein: CASSESGRYNEQFF. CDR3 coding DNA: TGCGCCAGCAGTGAGTCGGGCAGGTACAATGAGCAGTTCTTC.

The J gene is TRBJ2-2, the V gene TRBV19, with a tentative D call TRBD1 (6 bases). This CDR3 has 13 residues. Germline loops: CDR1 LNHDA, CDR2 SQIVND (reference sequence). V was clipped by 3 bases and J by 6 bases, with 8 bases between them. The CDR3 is CASSIDRSGELFF. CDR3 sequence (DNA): TGTGCCAGTAGTATCGACAGGTCCGGGGAGCTGTTTTTT. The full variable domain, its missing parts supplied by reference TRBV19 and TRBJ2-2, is DGGITQSPKYLFRKEGQNVTLSCEQNLNHDAMYWYRQDPGQGLRLIYYSQIVNDFQKGDIAEGYSVSREKKESFPLTVTSAQKNPTAFYLCASSIDRSGELFFGEGSRLTVL.

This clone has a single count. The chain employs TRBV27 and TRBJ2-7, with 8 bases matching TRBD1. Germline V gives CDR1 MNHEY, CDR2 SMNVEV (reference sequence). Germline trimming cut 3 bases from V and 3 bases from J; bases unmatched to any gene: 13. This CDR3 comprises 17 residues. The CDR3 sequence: CASSLSTGVGPGYEQYF. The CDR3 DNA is TGTGCCAGCAGTTTGTCGACAGGGGTCGGCCCCGGCTACGAGCAGTACTTC.

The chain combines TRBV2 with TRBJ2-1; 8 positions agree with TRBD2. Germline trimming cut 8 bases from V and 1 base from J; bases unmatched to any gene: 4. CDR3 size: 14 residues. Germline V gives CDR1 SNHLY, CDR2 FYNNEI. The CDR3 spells CASLGGGSYNEQFF. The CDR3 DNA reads TGTGCCAGCTTGGGCGGGGGGTCCTACAATGAGCAGTTCTTC.

The CDR3 DNA follows: TGTGCCAGCAGTCCTCACGGGGCGGGAGGGCTCCACGAGCAGTACTTC. The encoded protein is CASSPHGAGGLHEQYF. This chain connects TRBV28 to TRBJ2-7; 9 nucleotides match TRBD2. CDR1 is MDHEN, CDR2 SYDVKM, per germline. The ends lost 5 bases at V and 5 bases at J; junction bases unmatched: 13. The CDR3 sequence is 16 residues long.

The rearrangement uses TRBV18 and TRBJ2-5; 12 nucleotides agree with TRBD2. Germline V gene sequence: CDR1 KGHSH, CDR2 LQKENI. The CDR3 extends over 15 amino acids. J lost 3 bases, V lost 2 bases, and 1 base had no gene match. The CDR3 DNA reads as TGTGCCAGCTCACCAGCTAGCGGGAGGGAAGAGACCCAGTACTTC. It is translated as CASSPASGREETQYF.

The CDR3 loop is CASIWDRGDYEQYF. Here the CDR3 DNA reads TGTGCCAGCATCTGGGACAGGGGCGATTACGAGCAGTACTTC. The chain uses TRBV2 and TRBJ2-7, with 10 bases lining up with TRBD1. Per germline, CDR1 SNHLY and CDR2 FYNNEI. The trim removed 7 bases at V and 4 bases at J, leaving 7 bases unmatched. The CDR3 sequence is 14 residues long. Full variable domain (missing parts from reference TRBV2 and TRBJ2-7): EPEVTQTPSHQVTQMGQEVILRCVPISNHLYFYWYRQILGQKVEFLVSFYNNEISEKSEIFDDQFSVERPDGSNFTLKIRSTKLEDSAMYFCASIWDRGDYEQYFGPGTRLTVT.

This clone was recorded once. The CDR3: CASSPNPGQTNYGYTF. The DNA for the CDR3 is TGTGCCAGCAGTCCTAACCCGGGACAAACTAACTATGGCTACACCTTC. The chain uses TRBV28 and TRBJ1-2; weak D call: TRBD1 (6 bases). This CDR3 has 16 amino acids. V lost 5 bases to trimming and J lost 0 bases, with 16 bases between them. Germline V gene lookup returns CDR1 MDHEN and CDR2 SYDVKM.

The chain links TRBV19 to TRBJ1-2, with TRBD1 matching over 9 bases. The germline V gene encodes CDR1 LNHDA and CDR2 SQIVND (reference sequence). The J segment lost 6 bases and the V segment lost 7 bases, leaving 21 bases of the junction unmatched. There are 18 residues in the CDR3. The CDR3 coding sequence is TGTGCCAGTACCCTAAGGGGACAGGGAGCAAAACTCGCAGATGGCTACACCTTC. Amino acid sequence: CASTLRGQGAKLADGYTF.

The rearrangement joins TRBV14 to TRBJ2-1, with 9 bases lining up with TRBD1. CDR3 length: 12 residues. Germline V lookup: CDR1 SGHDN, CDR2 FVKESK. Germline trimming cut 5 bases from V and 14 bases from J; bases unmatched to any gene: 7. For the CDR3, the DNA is TGTGCCAGCAGCGCAACCGGGACAGGGAAGTTCTTC. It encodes CASSATGTGKFF.

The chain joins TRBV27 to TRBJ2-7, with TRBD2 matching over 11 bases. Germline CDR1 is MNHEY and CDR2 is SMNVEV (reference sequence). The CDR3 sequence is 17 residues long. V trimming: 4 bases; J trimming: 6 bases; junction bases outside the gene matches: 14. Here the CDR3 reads CASSSLRIAGGPTEQYF. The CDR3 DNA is TGTGCCAGCAGTTCCCTTCGGATAGCGGGAGGGCCGACCGAGCAGTACTTC.

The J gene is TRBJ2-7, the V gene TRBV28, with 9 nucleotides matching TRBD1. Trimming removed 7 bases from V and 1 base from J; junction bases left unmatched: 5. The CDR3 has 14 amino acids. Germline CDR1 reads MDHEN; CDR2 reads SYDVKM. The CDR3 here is CASNGDRVSYEQYF. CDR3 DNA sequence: TGTGCCAGCAATGGGGACAGGGTATCCTACGAGCAGTACTTC.

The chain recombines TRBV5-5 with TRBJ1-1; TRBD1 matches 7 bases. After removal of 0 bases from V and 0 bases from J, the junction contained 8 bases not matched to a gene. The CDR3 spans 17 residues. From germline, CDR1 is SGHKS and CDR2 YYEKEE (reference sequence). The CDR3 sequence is CASSLAPRQGVNTEAFF. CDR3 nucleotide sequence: TGTGCCAGCAGCTTGGCCCCTAGACAGGGAGTGAACACTGAAGCTTTCTTT. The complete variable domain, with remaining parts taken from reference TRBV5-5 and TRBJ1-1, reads DAGVTQSPTHLIKTRGQQVTLRCSPISGHKSVSWYQQVLGQGPQFIFQYYEKEERGRGNFPDRFSARQFPNYSSELNVNALLLGDSALYLCASSLAPRQGVNTEAFFGQGTRLTVV.

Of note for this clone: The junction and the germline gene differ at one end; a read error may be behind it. This CDR3 reads CASRLGQGVNSNQPQHF. The CDR3 bases are TGTGCCAGCAGGTTGGGACAGGGGGTGAATAGCAATCAGCCCCAGCATTTT. The gene calls are TRBV5-8 and TRBJ1-5; 11 bases are a match to TRBD1. CDR1 and CDR2 (germline): SGHTS, YDEGEE. The CDR3 has 17 residues. The whole variable domain, remainder taken from reference TRBV5-8 and TRBJ1-5, is EAGVTQSPTHLIKTRGQQATLRCSPISGHTSVYWYQQALGLGLQFLLWYDEGEERNRGNFPPRFSGRQFPNYSSELNVNALELEDSALYLCASRLGQGVNSNQPQHFGDGTRLSIL.